This T cell receptor (beta chain) was identified during a study of blood T cell repertoires in COVID-19. Study details: Donors in the United States, Italy and Spain gave samples during acute or convalescent COVID-19. From T cells, B-cell-depleted T cells, or PBMCs came the material, which was cDNA or gDNA.

Sequencing was performed with immunoSEQ multiplex PCR; in TCRdb, only in-frame clones are kept and a portion is missing. The sample holds approximately 53,000 clones, 90% seen once. Trimming removed 4 bases from V and 9 bases from J; junction bases left unmatched: 6. The CDR3 totals 15 residues. The germline V gene has CDR1 SGHTA and CDR2 FQGNSA. This clone was seen just once. The source of this sequence is a woman older than 75 with acute or convalescent COVID-19. Source material: peripheral blood. V and J are TRBV7-2 and TRBJ1-6; 10 bases align to TRBD1. CDR3 sequence: CASSSTGGISSPLHF. The CDR3 region has the DNA TGTGCCAGCAGCTCGACAGGGGGCATAAGTTCACCCCTCCACTTT.